This TCR beta chain was documented in a study of blood T cell repertoires in COVID-19. In the study overall: The United States, Italy and Spain were the sources of the acute and convalescent COVID-19 samples. T cells, B-cell-depleted T cells, or PBMCs supplied cDNA or gDNA.

Per germline, CDR1 MNHEY and CDR2 SMNVEV (reference sequence). The CDR3 totals 14 residues. The trim removed 8 bases at V and 6 bases at J, leaving 7 bases unmatched. This clone has ten or more counts. In the authors' methods: Amplifying reference gene primers gave estimates of nucleated cell counts. Profiled with immunoSEQ multiplex PCR; TCRdb holds only in-frame clones, not every one. The V and J calls and clone size were taken over from that table, and D and trimming were inferred from the DNA. The repertoire holds approximately 250,000 clones, around four fifths seen once, with about 5% in the top ten.

The rearrangement links TRBV27 to TRBJ2-4, with 10 bases aligning to TRBD1. Input material: peripheral blood. The clonotype originates from a man in his fifties or sixties who had recovered from COVID-19. CDR3 in DNA: TGTGCCAGCCAGGACCGGGACAGGGGAAACATTCAGTACTTC. Protein sequence: CASQDRDRGNIQYF.